The T cell receptor beta chain under discussion was sequenced for a study of blood T cell repertoires in COVID-19. Study background: T cells, B-cell-depleted T cells, or PBMCs supplied cDNA or gDNA.

Repertoires were generated with immunoSEQ multiplex PCR, while TCRdb's copy carries only in-frame clones and drops some. The table records some 30,000 clones, roughly 90% of them present only once. The source of this sequence is a man between 60 and 75 years old with active COVID-19. The sample comprised peripheral blood.

CDR3 DNA: TGTGCCAGCAGCGTCAAGGGGAGGGGCTACACCTTC. This gives the protein CASSVKGRGYTF. The gene calls are TRBV9 and TRBJ1-2; D possibly corresponds to TRBD1 (5 bases). V gave up 2 bases and J gave up 8 bases, with 10 bases separating them. This CDR3 has 12 amino acids. From germline, CDR1 is SGDLS and CDR2 YYNGEE. Based on the CDR3 plus reference TRBV9 and TRBJ1-2, the full variable domain is DSGVTQTPKHLITATGQRVTLRCSPRSGDLSVYWYQQSLDQGLQFLIQYYNGEERAKGNILERFSAQQFPDLHSELNLSSLELGDSALYFCASSVKGRGYTFGSGTRLTVV.